These T cell receptor beta chains were read from a single sample in a study of shared T cell receptors in the human thymus. Sequencing was performed with immunoSEQ multiplex PCR; in TCRdb, only in-frame clones are kept and a portion is missing. Among tens of thousands of clones listed, nearly 95% were seen once. The sequenced material came from thymocytes. Source of these receptors: a human donor. The CDR3 runs from the conserved cysteine through the conserved F or W. D genes are given only for firm matches. Expanded clones get a size class; other rows say once, few or many, or leave the size out.

TRBV6-5,TRBD1,TRBJ2-1,NA,TGTGCCAGCAGGACAGGGAGTGAGCAGTTCTTC,CASRTGSEQFF
TRBV9,NA,TRBJ2-2,NA,TGTGCCAGCAGCTCTACCCCGGGGACCTCGTCCACCGGGGAGCTGTTTTTT,CASSSTPGTSSTGELFF
TRBV9,TRBD2,TRBJ2-3,NA,TGTGCCAGCAGCGTAGTTGCTAGCGGGGAGGGCACAGATACGCAGTATTTT,CASSVVASGEGTDTQYF
TRBV2,TRBD2,TRBJ2-5,NA,TGTGCCAGCAGTGAAGACCCAGGGAGGGCCGCGTTCTTAGAGACCCAGTACTTC,CASSEDPGRAAFLETQYF
TRBV14,TRBD1,TRBJ1-2,once,TGTGCCAGCAGCCGAGGAGACAGGGCCAATTTATTAAGCATGGACACCTTC,CASSRGDRANLLSMDTF
TRBV11-1,NA,TRBJ1-1,NA,TGTGCCAGCAGCTTCCGACCGGACCGGGGGCAGGAAACTGAAGCTTTCTTT,CASSFRPDRGQETEAFF
TRBV7-2,TRBD2,TRBJ2-5,NA,TGTGCCAGCAGCTTAGTTAGCGGGGGACAAGAGACCCAGTACTTC,CASSLVSGGQETQYF
TRBV19,NA,TRBJ1-3,NA,TGTGCCAGTAGTACCCCCGACAGGACCGACCTCTCTGGAAACACCATATATTTT,CASSTPDRTDLSGNTIYF
TRBV7-2,TRBD2,TRBJ2-5,NA,TGTGCCAGCAGCTTAACACTAGCGGGGAGGGGAGAGACCCAGTACTTC,CASSLTLAGRGETQYF
TRBV2,NA,TRBJ2-5,NA,TGTGCCAGCAGCCGAAGAGTGGGGAACGGAGAGACCCAGTACTTC,CASSRRVGNGETQYF
TRBV4-1,NA,TRBJ2-7,NA,TGCGCCAGCAGCCAAGATCCTCACCAAGACTCCTACGAGCAGTACTTC,CASSQDPHQDSYEQYF
TRBV7-9,TRBD2,TRBJ2-3,NA,TGTGCCAGCCTGGGACTAGCGGGGGCTAGCACAGATACGCAGTATTTT,CASLGLAGASTDTQYF
TRBV30,NA,TRBJ2-3,NA,TGTGCCTGGAGTATGGTAGTAGGGACAGATACGCAGTATTTT,CAWSMVVGTDTQYF
TRBV5-6,NA,TRBJ1-3,NA,TGTGCCAGCAGCTTGGGGTCCGCCCGAAGAAACACCATATATTTT,CASSLGSARRNTIYF
TRBV20-1,NA,TRBJ2-7,NA,TGCAGTGCTAGAATGGTCGAGCAGTACTTC,CSARMVEQYF